Presented here are 20 T cell receptor beta chains from one specimen sequenced in a study of blood T cell repertoires in COVID-19. Measured with immunoSEQ multiplex PCR; TCRdb has only the in-frame clones, and not every one. The sample includes about 210,000 clones, roughly four fifths of them seen just once. The sequenced sample was PBMCs or T cells enriched from blood (not recorded which). The source is a middle-aged man who had recovered from COVID-19.

The chain couples TRBV18 to TRBJ1-6; weak D call: TRBD1 (5 bases). Per germline, CDR1 KGHSH and CDR2 LQKENI. The CDR3 covers 14 residues. The germline V and J ends were trimmed by 2 bases and 16 bases, with 18 bases remaining between them. The CDR3 nucleotides are TGTGCCAGCTCACCAGAAACCGCCCCAGCAGGGCTCCACTTT. Its protein product is CASSPETAPAGLHF.

The chain joins TRBV29-1 to TRBJ1-2; no clear D gene. The CDR3 sequence is 12 residues long. Germline V lookup: CDR1 SQVTM, CDR2 ANQGSEA. V lost 4 bases and J 6 bases, leaving 12 bases between the germline ends. CDR3 region: CSVVWGDNGYTF. CDR3 DNA sequence: TGCAGCGTTGTTTGGGGAGATAATGGCTACACCTTC.

This clone was counted only a few times. CDR3 bases: TGTGCCAGCAGTGAGACGGGGATCCCCTACGAGCAGTACTTC. Translation gives CASSETGIPYEQYF. The chain recombines TRBV2 with TRBJ2-7; possible D gene TRBD2, 5 bases. CDR3 length: 14 residues. Germline V CDR1 and CDR2: SNHLY, FYNNEI. V lost 3 bases, J lost 2 bases, and 11 bases lay in between.

The V call is TRBV6-4, the J call TRBJ1-2, with D possibly being TRBD1 (5 bases). The CDR3 sequence is 16 residues long. The V and J ends lost 6 bases and 7 bases respectively, with 24 bases between them. Germline V CDR1 and CDR2: MRHNA, SNTAGT. The CDR3 nucleotides are TGTGCCAGCAGCCCGACCGGGACTCCCGGAAAGGGTGGCTACACCTTC. This encodes CASSPTGTPGKGGYTF.

The rearrangement links TRBV5-1 to TRBJ1-1, with D tentatively TRBD1 (5 bases). V lost 3 bases, J lost 4 bases, and 10 bases lay in between. This CDR3 is 13 amino acids long. Germline assignment: CDR1 SGHRS and CDR2 YFSETQ. The CDR3 sequence is CASSSLDSTEAFF. CDR3 bases: TGCGCCAGCAGCTCCCTCGACAGCACTGAAGCTTTCTTT.

This chain links TRBV6-5 with TRBJ2-2, with D unclear. The CDR3 loop spans 13 amino acids. Trimming stripped 6 bases from V and 4 bases from J, with 9 bases between. The V gene's germline CDR1 is MNHEY and CDR2 SVGAGI. CDR3 protein: CASRPRSTGELFF. CDR3 nucleotides: TGTGCCAGCAGGCCCAGAAGCACCGGGGAGCTGTTTTTT.

The chain uses TRBV24-1 and TRBJ2-7, with a tentative D call TRBD1 (5 bases). In germline, CDR1 is KGHDR, CDR2 SFDVKD. V lost 12 bases to trimming and J lost 3 bases, with 17 bases between them. The CDR3 spans 13 residues. CDR3 nucleotides: TGTGCCCCAACGATCGGACAAGTCTACGAGCAGTACTTC. Its protein is CAPTIGQVYEQYF.

This clone was seen a few times. In nucleotides, the CDR3 is TGTGCCAGCAGTGAGGGAAGGGACAGGGCGGAAAAACTGTTTTTT. This translates into CASSEGRDRAEKLFF. V usage is TRBV2 and J usage is TRBJ1-4; 9 bases agree with TRBD1. The CDR3 has 15 residues. Germline V gene sequence: CDR1 SNHLY, CDR2 FYNNEI. J gave up 8 bases and V 3 bases, and 7 bases lay outside the gene matches.

This chain uses TRBV18 with TRBJ2-5; 8 bases align to TRBD2. V lost 4 bases, J lost 1 base, and 8 bases stayed unmatched. This CDR3 is built from 16 residues. CDR1 KGHSH and CDR2 LQKENI come from the germline V gene. CDR3 sequence reads: CASSRLSGALQETQYF. DNA of the CDR3: TGTGCCAGCTCACGGCTTAGCGGGGCGCTCCAAGAGACCCAGTACTTC.

V usage is TRBV7-6 and J usage is TRBJ1-2, with 8 bases matching TRBD1. Germline CDR1 and CDR2: SGHVS and FNYEAQ. The CDR3 extends over 14 amino acids. Trimming cost V 1 base and J 5 bases; bases outside gene matches: 3. The CDR3, as DNA: TGTGCCAGCAGCTTAGACACAGGGGGGTATGGCTACACCTTC. Its translation: CASSLDTGGYGYTF.

The sample holds a few counts of this clone. The rearrangement uses TRBV7-9 and TRBJ1-1; D is undetermined. Trimming pared 0 bases from V and 1 base from J, leaving 6 bases between. Germline V CDR1 and CDR2: SEHNR, FQNEAQ (reference sequence). This CDR3 is built from 14 residues. CDR3 coding DNA: TGTGCCAGCAGCTTAGCATCTACGAACACTGAAGCTTTCTTT. Protein: CASSLASTNTEAFF.

The V gene is TRBV5-1, the J gene TRBJ1-2, with a tentative D call TRBD1 (5 bases). Per the germline V gene, CDR1 is SGHRS and CDR2 is YFSETQ. V gave up 0 bases and J gave up 3 bases, with 12 bases separating them. The length of the CDR3 is 15 residues. The CDR3 DNA reads as TGCGCCAGCAGCTTGGTGGGGGGACCGGACTATGGCTACACCTTC. It specifies CASSLVGGPDYGYTF.

The V and J genes are TRBV19 and TRBJ2-1, with TRBD2 as a possible D gene (6 bases). The germline gives CDR1 LNHDA, CDR2 SQIVND (reference sequence). The CDR3 extends over 15 amino acids. The V end was cut by 8 bases, the J end by 8 bases, with 22 bases between. CDR3: CASASRDSLLYEQFF. CDR3 sequence (DNA): TGTGCCAGTGCGTCGCGGGACTCCTTACTCTATGAGCAGTTCTTC.

This chain links TRBV10-1 with TRBJ1-2, with D unresolved. This CDR3 has 14 residues. Germline CDR1 WNHNN, CDR2 SYGVQD (reference sequence). Deletions cut 4 bases from V and 4 bases from J, with 13 bases between. The CDR3 DNA reads TGCGCCAGCAGTGCCGGCCTCTACAGCTATGGCTACACCTTC. Residues: CASSAGLYSYGYTF.

The chain couples TRBV2 to TRBJ1-6; 7 bases are a match to TRBD1. The CDR3 length is 15 residues. Germline CDR1 and CDR2: SNHLY and FYNNEI. Trimming cost V 6 bases and J 6 bases; bases outside gene matches: 8. CDR3 protein: CASSGRDRSNSPLHF. CDR3 sequence (DNA): TGTGCCAGCAGCGGACGGGACAGAAGTAATTCACCCCTCCACTTT.

This clone was recorded once. CDR3: CASSLYGTGATRAGSPLHF. As DNA, the CDR3 is TGTGCCAGCAGTTTATATGGGACAGGGGCAACGAGAGCCGGTTCACCCCTCCACTTT. This chain uses TRBV27 with TRBJ1-6; 10 nucleotides match TRBD1. CDR1 and CDR2 from the germline V gene are MNHEY and SMNVEV (reference sequence). The CDR3 is 19 residues long. The J segment lost 9 bases and the V segment lost 1 base, leaving 15 bases of the junction unmatched.

The chain recombines TRBV29-1 with TRBJ1-1; the D gene is possibly TRBD1 (6 bases). Trimming pared 5 bases from V and 1 base from J, leaving 8 bases between. The CDR3 has 12 amino acids. CDR1 is SQVTM and CDR2 is ANQGSEA in the germline V gene. The CDR3 is CSVQDRNTEAFF. CDR3 sequence (DNA): TGCAGCGTTCAGGACAGGAACACTGAAGCTTTCTTT.

The chain is built from TRBV10-3 and TRBJ2-3; no clear D gene. Germline V lookup: CDR1 ENHRY, CDR2 SYGVKD. CDR3 size: 13 residues. Trimming removed 6 bases from V and 0 bases from J, with 7 bases in between. The CDR3 reads CAISSYSTDTQYF. The CDR3 nucleotides are TGTGCCATCAGCTCCTATAGCACAGATACGCAGTATTTT.

The count of this clone is one. The chain couples TRBV3-1 (or the pseudogene TRBV3-2) to TRBJ2-1, with TRBD1 matching 8 bases. V was pared by 0 bases and J by 15 bases, with 19 bases of the junction left unmatched. Germline-derived CDR1 and CDR2 are LGHDT and YNNKEL (reference sequence). CDR3 length: 17 residues. CDR3: CASSQDRGNRGSARRFF. In nucleotides, the CDR3 is TGTGCCAGCAGCCAAGATAGGGGGAACAGGGGGTCGGCACGCCGGTTCTTC.

This chain links TRBV3-1 (or the pseudogene TRBV3-2) with TRBJ2-7, with D perhaps matching TRBD2 (7 bases). V lost 3 bases and J lost 2, with 8 bases in between. Germline V gives CDR1 LGHDT, CDR2 YNNKEL (reference sequence). The CDR3 runs to 13 residues. The CDR3 DNA follows: TGTGCCAGCAGCCACGGGGGGCCCTACGAGCAGTACTTC. Its protein is CASSHGGPYEQYF.